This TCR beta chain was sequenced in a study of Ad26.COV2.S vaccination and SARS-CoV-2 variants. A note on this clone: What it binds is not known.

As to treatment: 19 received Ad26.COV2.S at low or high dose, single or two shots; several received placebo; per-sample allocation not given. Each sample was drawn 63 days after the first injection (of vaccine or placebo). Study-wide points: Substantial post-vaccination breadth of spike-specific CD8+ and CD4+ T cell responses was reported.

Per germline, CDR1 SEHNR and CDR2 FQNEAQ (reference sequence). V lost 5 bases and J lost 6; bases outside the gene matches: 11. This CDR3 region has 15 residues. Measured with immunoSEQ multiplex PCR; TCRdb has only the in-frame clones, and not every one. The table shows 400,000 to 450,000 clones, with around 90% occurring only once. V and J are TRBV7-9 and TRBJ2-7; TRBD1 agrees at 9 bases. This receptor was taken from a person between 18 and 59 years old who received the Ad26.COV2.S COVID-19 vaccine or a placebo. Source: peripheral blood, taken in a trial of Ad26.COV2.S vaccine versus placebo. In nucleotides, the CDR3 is TGTGCCAGCAGCCCCCCAGGGACAGGGACTGTCGAGCAGTACTTC. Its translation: CASSPPGTGTVEQYF.